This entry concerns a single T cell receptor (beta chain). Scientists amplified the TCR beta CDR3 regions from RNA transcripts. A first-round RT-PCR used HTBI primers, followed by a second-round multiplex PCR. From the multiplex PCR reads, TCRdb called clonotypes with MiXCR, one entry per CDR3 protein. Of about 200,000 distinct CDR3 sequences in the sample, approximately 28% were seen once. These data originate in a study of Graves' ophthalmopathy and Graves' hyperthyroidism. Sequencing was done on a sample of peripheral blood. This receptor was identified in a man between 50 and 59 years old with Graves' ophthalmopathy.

The CDR3 DNA is TGTGCCAGTAGTCAGACAGCCAAAAACATTCAGTACTTC. This sequence encodes CASSQTAKNIQYF. The chain carries TRBV19 and TRBJ2-4; no clear D gene. The germline V gene encodes CDR1 LNHDA and CDR2 SQIVND (reference sequence). The CDR3 is made up of 13 amino acids. V lost 5 bases to trimming and J lost 0 bases, with 5 bases between them. Full variable domain (rest looked up from reference TRBV19 and TRBJ2-4): DGGITQSPKYLFRKEGQNVTLSCEQNLNHDAMYWYRQDPGQGLRLIYYSQIVNDFQKGDIAEGYSVSREKKESFPLTVTSAQKNPTAFYLCASSQTAKNIQYFGAGTRLSVL.